The clone carrying this TCR beta chain has ten or more counts. These data come from a study of blood T cell repertoires in COVID-19. Study-level information: The samples span acute and convalescent COVID-19 from the United States, Italy and Spain. T cells, B-cell-depleted T cells, or PBMCs supplied cDNA or gDNA.

The CDR3 covers 19 residues. Germline values: CDR1 MNHEY, CDR2 SMNVEV (reference sequence). Trimming removed 0 bases from V and 2 bases from J, with 19 bases in between. Under the authors' procedure: From reference gene primer amplification, estimates of nucleated cell counts were derived. The repertoire was sequenced with immunoSEQ multiplex PCR; TCRdb's copy has only in-frame clones and lacks some. For V, J and clone size, that table is used; D and trimming come from the DNA. The data contain roughly 120,000 clones, approximately 87% of them singletons. The sample consisted of peripheral blood. The source is a man in his 70s who had recovered from COVID-19. V gene TRBV27 combines with J gene TRBJ2-2; D is uncertain. The CDR3 DNA sequence: TGTGCCAGCAGTTTATCGGGCAGCTTTCCCCGCTATAACACCGGGGAGCTGTTTTTT. Protein product: CASSLSGSFPRYNTGELFF.